Following are 18 T cell receptor beta chains from one sample sequenced in a study of blood T cells in healthy people across ages. Next came a second PCR, run for about 6 to 12 cycles, which used a sample-barcoded 5' primer along with a J-beta primer mix. In TCRdb, the 5' RACE reads were re-called with MiXCR into one record per CDR3 protein. The top ten clones hold over 2% of a sample with roughly 2 million distinct CDR3 sequences, around 48% of them seen once. Source material: blood. The origin of the receptors is a woman aged 35 to 49 in good health.

This CDR3 reads CASSAHGTDLSPDSYEQYF. CDR3 in DNA: TGTGCCAGTAGTGCACACGGGACAGATCTCTCCCCCGACTCCTACGAGCAGTACTTC. The genes are TRBV19 and TRBJ2-7, with 7 bases fitting TRBD1. Trimming at V came to 5 bases and at J to 0 bases, leaving 19 bases not matched to a gene. The CDR3 is made up of 19 amino acids. The V gene's germline CDR1 is LNHDA and CDR2 SQIVND (reference sequence). Variable domain in full (rest from reference TRBV19 and TRBJ2-7): DGGITQSPKYLFRKEGQNVTLSCEQNLNHDAMYWYRQDPGQGLRLIYYSQIVNDFQKGDIAEGYSVSREKKESFPLTVTSAQKNPTAFYLCASSAHGTDLSPDSYEQYFGPGTRLTVT.

This chain links TRBV7-2 with TRBJ1-4; D ambiguous. This CDR3 is 14 amino acids long. V lost 4 bases, J lost 6 bases, and 12 bases lay in between. Germline-derived CDR1 and CDR2 are SGHTA and FQGNSA. CDR3 in DNA: TGTGCCAGCAGCTCACAGCAGCCCTATGAAAAACTGTTTTTT. This translates into CASSSQQPYEKLFF.

This sequence joins TRBV6-2 or TRBV6-3 and TRBJ2-1; 7 bases line up with TRBD2. Germline-derived CDR1 and CDR2 are MNHEY and SVGEGT. The V and J ends lost 5 bases and 7 bases, in that order; junction bases with no gene match: 14. This CDR3 is built from 16 residues. CDR3 in DNA: TGTGCCAGCAGTCCCCTCCGCAGCGGGGTCATGAATGAGCAGTTCTTC. Translation gives CASSPLRSGVMNEQFF.

Worth noting for this clonotype: A read error may account for a junction end that differs from germline. CDR3 in DNA: TGCAGCGTTGAGGGACTTCTCCAGACCCAGTCCTTC. Its protein is CSVEGLLQTQSF. The chain links TRBV29-1 to TRBJ2-5, with D maybe TRBD2 (6 bases). CDR3 size: 12 residues. Per germline, CDR1 SQVTM and CDR2 ANQGSEA.

The V call is TRBV5-1, the J call TRBJ2-7, with TRBD1 matching 12 bases. The J call is doubtful: the DNA matches TRBJ2-5 better. Germline CDR1 reads SGHRS; CDR2 reads YFSETQ. The CDR3 sequence is 17 residues long. The CDR3 DNA reads as TGCGCCAGCAGCTTGGCCTCCGGGACAGGGGGCGCAGAGACCCAGTACTTC. Residues: CASSLASGTGGAETQYF.

Notes on this clonotype: A much larger clone sits a single nucleotide away, making a read error possible. The chain has TRBV28 and TRBJ2-7, with 7 bases lining up with TRBD1. J was trimmed by 2 bases and V by 3 bases; bases with no gene match: 4. The CDR3 extends over 14 amino acids. CDR1 is MDHEN and CDR2 is SYDVKM in the germline V gene. Here the CDR3 reads CASSFSTGPYEQYF. The CDR3 nucleotides read TGTGCCAGCAGTTTTTCGACAGGGCCCTACGAGCAGTACTTC.

This clonotype occurred a few times. The V call is TRBV6-1, the J call TRBJ2-1; the D gene is possibly TRBD2 (6 bases). V lost 0 bases to trimming and J lost 9 bases, with 18 bases between them. The CDR3 extends over 16 amino acids. Germline CDR1 is MNHNS and CDR2 is SASEGT. For the CDR3, the DNA is TGTGCCAGCAGTGAAGCGGCAGGAGGGTCGTTGGCTGAGCAGTTCTTC. This encodes CASSEAAGGSLAEQFF.

The chain employs TRBV20-1 and TRBJ2-7; D not resolved. Germline values: CDR1 DFQATT, CDR2 SNEGSKA (reference sequence). V lost 1 base and J 2 bases, leaving 12 bases between the germline ends. The CDR3 covers 14 residues. CDR3 in amino acids: CSARVVGPTYEQYF. CDR3 nucleotide sequence: TGCAGTGCTAGAGTCGTAGGACCTACCTACGAGCAGTACTTC.

The chain links TRBV28 to TRBJ1-2; no clear D gene. Germline loops: CDR1 MDHEN, CDR2 SYDVKM. The CDR3 sequence is 14 residues long. Trimming took 3 bases from V and 7 from J, leaving 15 bases between them. CDR3 nucleotide sequence: TGTGCCAGCAGTTTGCCAACGACGGGCATTGGCTACACCTTC. Protein product: CASSLPTTGIGYTF.

The sample holds a few counts of this clonotype. The chain links TRBV11-2 to TRBJ2-1, with TRBD2 as a possible D gene (6 bases). Germline CDR1 is SGHAT and CDR2 is FQNNGV. V gave up 5 bases and J gave up 10 bases, with 15 bases separating them. CDR3 size: 13 residues. CDR3 amino acids: CASSLASHSEQFF. CDR3 DNA sequence: TGTGCCAGCAGCCTAGCGTCCCATAGCGAGCAGTTCTTC.

This clonotype was seen more than once but under ten times. The chain combines TRBV7-2 with TRBJ2-3, with unresolved D. This CDR3 comprises 14 residues. Germline lookup yields CDR1 SGHTA and CDR2 FQGNSA. The V and J ends lost 1 base and 5 bases respectively, with 10 bases between them. CDR3 sequence reads: CASSLGLPGDTQYF. The CDR3 nucleotides read TGTGCCAGCAGCTTAGGACTCCCGGGAGATACGCAGTATTTT.

V gene TRBV28 combines with J gene TRBJ2-5; D gene unclear. Germline V gives CDR1 MDHEN, CDR2 SYDVKM. This CDR3 contains 14 residues. V lost 1 base and J lost 4, with 10 bases in between. CDR3 in DNA: TGTGCCAGCAGTTTATCGCTAGTGGGAGAGACCCAGTACTTC. Encoded protein: CASSLSLVGETQYF.

The CDR3 reads CASSLSTSGQETQYF. In DNA form, the CDR3 reads TGCGCCAGCAGCTTGAGCACTAGCGGGCAAGAGACCCAGTACTTC. This chain links TRBV5-1 with TRBJ2-5; the match to TRBD2 covers 9 bases. V shed 1 base, J shed 2 bases, and the junction held 3 bases outside the gene matches. The CDR3 runs 15 residues. CDR1 and CDR2 from the germline V gene are SGHRS and YFSETQ. The full variable domain, its missing parts supplied by reference TRBV5-1 and TRBJ2-5, is KAGVTQTPRYLIKTRGQQVTLSCSPISGHRSVSWYQQTPGQGLQFLFEYFSETQRNKGNFPGRFSGRQFSNSRSEMNVSTLELGDSALYLCASSLSTSGQETQYFGPGTRLLVL.

The rearrangement uses TRBV28 and TRBJ1-2, with D possibly matching TRBD1 (5 bases). The germline V and J ends were trimmed by 2 bases and 4 bases, with 20 bases remaining between them. In germline, CDR1 is MDHEN, CDR2 SYDVKM. This CDR3 comprises 17 residues. The CDR3 spells CASSLKSGAGVRYGYTF. DNA of the CDR3: TGTGCCAGCAGTTTAAAATCCGGGGCCGGAGTCCGCTATGGCTACACCTTC.

The chain combines TRBV28 with TRBJ2-1; the D gene is possibly TRBD2 (6 bases). V was clipped by 3 bases and J by 7 bases, with 16 bases between them. Germline V gene data show CDR1 as MDHEN and CDR2 as SYDVKM. The CDR3 contains 15 residues. CDR3 DNA sequence: TGTGCCAGCAGTTTTCTGGAACTGGGGGGAAATGAGCAGTTCTTC. Amino acids: CASSFLELGGNEQFF.

This clonotype appeared a few times. The chain combines TRBV4-2 with TRBJ2-5, with a possible D match to TRBD1 (5 bases). V shed 0 bases and J shed 7 bases, with 15 bases lying between them. Germline loops: CDR1 LGHNA, CDR2 YNFKEQ. CDR3 length: 15 amino acids. The CDR3 protein is CASSQDSQGGATQYF. The CDR3, as DNA: TGTGCCAGCAGCCAAGATTCTCAGGGTGGCGCGACCCAGTACTTC.

The chain joins TRBV24-1 to TRBJ2-5; the D gene is possibly TRBD1 (5 bases). The CDR3 has 15 amino acids. Trimming stripped 1 base from V and 2 bases from J, with 10 bases between. CDR1 KGHDR and CDR2 SFDVKD come from the germline V gene. This chain's CDR3 is CATSDFAQGQETQYF. The CDR3 DNA reads TGTGCCACCAGTGATTTCGCTCAGGGACAAGAGACCCAGTACTTC.

The gene calls are TRBV20-1 and TRBJ1-2; maybe TRBD1 (5 bases). The CDR3 sequence is 15 residues long. V was shortened by 4 bases and J by 0 bases, with 15 bases between the two germline ends. The germline V gene encodes CDR1 DFQATT and CDR2 SNEGSKA (reference sequence). CDR3 loop: CSAIRRGDTNYGYTF. Here the CDR3 DNA reads TGCAGTGCTATACGGCGGGGGGATACTAACTATGGCTACACCTTC.